These T cell receptor beta chains were read from a single sample in a study of blood T cell repertoires in COVID-19. Clones were sequenced by immunoSEQ multiplex PCR, and TCRdb holds only the in-frame ones, with some missing. Among 88,000 or so clones, 86% were seen once, and the ten largest hold 7% to 7.5%. What was sequenced was peripheral blood. These receptors were obtained from a man between 60 and 75 years old with acute or convalescent COVID-19. CDR3s include the opening cysteine and the closing phenylalanine or tryptophan. Each record gives: J gene, D gene, clone size, V gene, CDR3 protein, CDR3 DNA. D genes are given only for firm matches. Not every row has a clone size; where given, it reads once, few, many or a size class.

j_gene: TRBJ1-1
d_gene: .
abundance: .
v_gene: TRBV5-6
CDR3aa: CASSLVSVNTEAFF
CDR3nt: TGTGCCAGCAGCTTGGTTTCAGTGAACACTGAAGCTTTCTTT

j_gene: TRBJ2-5
d_gene: TRBD2
abundance: .
v_gene: TRBV10-2
CDR3aa: CASTPSGSQETQYF
CDR3nt: TGCGCCAGCACGCCTAGCGGGAGCCAAGAGACCCAGTACTTC

j_gene: TRBJ2-7
d_gene: TRBD1
abundance: .
v_gene: TRBV5-6
CDR3aa: CASSLGQGLYEQYF
CDR3nt: TGTGCCAGCAGCTTGGGACAGGGGCTCTACGAGCAGTACTTC

j_gene: TRBJ1-1
d_gene: .
abundance: .
v_gene: TRBV7-6
CDR3aa: CASSLGSGYEAFF
CDR3nt: TGTGCCAGCAGCTTAGGGTCCGGGTATGAAGCTTTCTTT

j_gene: TRBJ1-5
d_gene: .
abundance: .
v_gene: TRBV27
CDR3aa: CASSFERAGAQHF
CDR3nt: TGTGCCAGCAGTTTTGAAAGGGCAGGGGCCCAGCATTTT

j_gene: TRBJ2-4
d_gene: TRBD1
abundance: once
v_gene: TRBV5-1
CDR3aa: CASSPDTGGGSIQYF
CDR3nt: TGCGCCAGCAGCCCCGACACAGGGGGCGGTAGCATTCAGTACTTC

j_gene: TRBJ2-3
d_gene: .
abundance: .
v_gene: TRBV5-1
CDR3aa: CASSLGVGPPRDTQYF
CDR3nt: TGCGCCAGCAGCTTGGGGGTGGGGCCACCTAGAGATACGCAGTATTTT

j_gene: TRBJ1-2
d_gene: TRBD1
abundance: .
v_gene: TRBV30
CDR3aa: CAWSNQGDYGYTF
CDR3nt: TGTGCCTGGAGTAACCAGGGGGACTATGGCTACACCTTC

j_gene: TRBJ2-5
d_gene: .
abundance: .
v_gene: TRBV18
CDR3aa: CASSPRSGVSETQYF
CDR3nt: TGTGCCAGCTCACCCCGGAGCGGAGTCTCAGAGACCCAGTACTTC

j_gene: TRBJ1-1
d_gene: .
abundance: once
v_gene: TRBV14
CDR3aa: CASSQDLGQYEAFF
CDR3nt: TGTGCCAGCAGCCAGGACCTGGGGCAGTATGAAGCTTTCTTT

j_gene: TRBJ1-2
d_gene: .
abundance: .
v_gene: TRBV30
CDR3aa: CAWSGNLDYGYTF
CDR3nt: TGTGCCTGGAGCGGTAATTTGGACTATGGCTACACCTTC

j_gene: TRBJ1-2
d_gene: TRBD1
abundance: .
v_gene: TRBV2
CDR3aa: CASSVGQGALNYGYTF
CDR3nt: TGTGCCAGCAGCGTGGGACAGGGGGCTTTGAACTATGGCTACACCTTC

j_gene: TRBJ1-1
d_gene: TRBD1
abundance: .
v_gene: TRBV5-1
CDR3aa: CASSLNRGLNTEAFF
CDR3nt: TGCGCCAGCAGCTTGAACAGGGGTTTGAACACTGAAGCTTTCTTT

j_gene: TRBJ1-6
d_gene: .
abundance: few
v_gene: TRBV10-3
CDR3aa: CAISEADLLPYNSPLHF
CDR3nt: TGTGCCATCAGTGAAGCCGACCTACTACCCTATAATTCACCCCTCCACTTT

j_gene: TRBJ2-3
d_gene: TRBD1
abundance: .
v_gene: TRBV19
CDR3aa: CASSTGGTDTQYF
CDR3nt: TGTGCCAGTAGCACAGGGGGCACAGATACGCAGTATTTT

j_gene: TRBJ1-1
d_gene: .
abundance: .
v_gene: TRBV3-1/TRBV3-2
CDR3aa: CASRRMDTEAFF
CDR3nt: TGTGCCAGCCGGAGGATGGACACTGAAGCTTTCTTT

j_gene: TRBJ1-1
d_gene: TRBD1
abundance: .
v_gene: TRBV7-2
CDR3aa: CASSPRTGNTEAFF
CDR3nt: TGTGCCAGCAGCCCAAGGACAGGGAACACTGAAGCTTTCTTT

j_gene: TRBJ1-3
d_gene: .
abundance: .
v_gene: TRBV6-6
CDR3aa: CASSRQRQGLSLWSNTIYF
CDR3nt: TGTGCCAGCAGCCGACAGCGGCAGGGGTTATCTCTCTGGAGTAACACCATATATTTT

j_gene: TRBJ2-1
d_gene: TRBD2
abundance: .
v_gene: TRBV18
CDR3aa: CASSPPAAGGLANEQFF
CDR3nt: TGTGCCAGCTCACCACCAGCCGCGGGAGGACTTGCCAATGAGCAGTTCTTC

j_gene: TRBJ1-6
d_gene: .
abundance: few
v_gene: TRBV11-3
CDR3aa: CASSLGGTNSPLHF
CDR3nt: TGTGCCAGCAGCTTAGGAGGCACTAATTCACCCCTCCACTTT

j_gene: TRBJ2-5
d_gene: .
abundance: .
v_gene: TRBV2
CDR3aa: CASSDSATQETQYF
CDR3nt: TGTGCCAGCAGTGATTCCGCGACACAAGAGACCCAGTACTTC

j_gene: TRBJ1-3
d_gene: .
abundance: .
v_gene: TRBV14
CDR3aa: CASSRAGQSHSGNTIYF
CDR3nt: TGTGCCAGCAGCCGGGCCGGACAGAGCCACTCTGGAAACACCATATATTTT

j_gene: TRBJ1-2
d_gene: .
abundance: .
v_gene: TRBV9
CDR3aa: CASSPSADGLNYGYTF
CDR3nt: TGTGCCAGCAGCCCATCTGCGGACGGACTTAACTATGGCTACACCTTC

j_gene: TRBJ1-1
d_gene: .
abundance: few
v_gene: TRBV7-8
CDR3aa: CASSVAVGSNTEAFF
CDR3nt: TGTGCCAGCAGCGTTGCGGTAGGATCGAACACTGAAGCTTTCTTT

j_gene: TRBJ2-7
d_gene: TRBD1
abundance: .
v_gene: TRBV9
CDR3aa: CASSRLPQGAQAEQYF
CDR3nt: TGTGCCAGCAGCCGACTACCCCAGGGGGCGCAGGCCGAGCAGTACTTC

j_gene: TRBJ1-5
d_gene: TRBD1
abundance: .
v_gene: TRBV6-2/TRBV6-3
CDR3aa: CASSYSLQGAVGQPQHF
CDR3nt: TGTGCCAGCAGTTACTCGCTACAGGGGGCTGTCGGTCAGCCCCAGCATTTT

j_gene: TRBJ2-7
d_gene: TRBD1
abundance: .
v_gene: TRBV27
CDR3aa: CASSFRGQGRAGYEQYF
CDR3nt: TGTGCCAGCAGTTTTCGGGGACAGGGGAGAGCCGGTTACGAGCAGTACTTC

j_gene: TRBJ2-7
d_gene: TRBD1
abundance: .
v_gene: TRBV5-4
CDR3aa: CASSARGRGGEQYF
CDR3nt: TGTGCCAGCAGCGCGAGGGGGCGCGGAGGCGAGCAGTACTTC

j_gene: TRBJ1-5
d_gene: .
abundance: .
v_gene: TRBV6-5
CDR3aa: CASSGSGPSNQPQHF
CDR3nt: TGTGCCAGCAGCGGAAGCGGTCCTAGCAATCAGCCCCAGCATTTT

j_gene: TRBJ2-7
d_gene: .
abundance: .
v_gene: TRBV7-3
CDR3aa: CASSLGRGTEQYF
CDR3nt: TGTGCCAGCAGCTTGGGTCGGGGTACCGAGCAGTACTTC

j_gene: TRBJ2-7
d_gene: .
abundance: .
v_gene: TRBV7-9
CDR3aa: CASRGQSYEQYF
CDR3nt: TGTGCCAGCCGCGGACAGTCCTACGAGCAGTACTTC